This is a list of T cell receptor beta chains from one sample in a study of beta chain features in type 1 diabetes. The table came from immunoSEQ multiplex PCR; TCRdb's copy has only in-frame clones and leaves some out. This sample carries 630,000 or so clones, over 12% of them seen once, and the ten largest clones take around 0.04%. The sequencing input was naive CD4+ T cells from blood. These receptors originate from a man aged 18 to 30 with type 1 diabetes. The CDR3 runs from the conserved cysteine through the conserved F or W.

v_gene: TRBV5-1
len: 14
j_gene: TRBJ2-7
CDR3aa: CASVWGPDTYEQYF

v_gene: TRBV27
len: 15
j_gene: TRBJ1-2
CDR3aa: CASSLSTGGWDGYTF

v_gene: TRBV4-1
len: 14
j_gene: TRBJ2-7
CDR3aa: CASSQDSSGNEQYF

v_gene: TRBV28
len: 16
j_gene: TRBJ1-3
CDR3aa: CASSPPWGSSGNTIYF

v_gene: TRBV20-1
len: 10
j_gene: TRBJ2-7
CDR3aa: CTPCRQCRHF

v_gene: TRBV11-2
len: 12
j_gene: TRBJ1-4
CDR3aa: CASRSLFEKLFF

v_gene: TRBV9
len: 15
j_gene: TRBJ2-7
CDR3aa: CASSVGTSRTGEQYF

v_gene: TRBV7-2
len: 15
j_gene: TRBJ2-1
CDR3aa: CASSGAGSSYNEQFF

v_gene: TRBV5-1
len: 16
j_gene: TRBJ2-1
CDR3aa: CASSLDLAGAYNEQFF

v_gene: TRBV30
len: 16
j_gene: TRBJ1-2
CDR3aa: CAWSVRGGRANYGYTF

v_gene: TRBV19
len: 14
j_gene: TRBJ1-1
CDR3aa: CASSQGGLNTEAFF

v_gene: TRBV7-9
len: 13
j_gene: TRBJ2-3
CDR3aa: CASSLRGGDTQYF

v_gene: TRBV30
len: 14
j_gene: TRBJ2-3
CDR3aa: CAWSVVLAADTQYF

v_gene: TRBV27
len: 16
j_gene: TRBJ2-2
CDR3aa: CASKGNAILNTGELFF

v_gene: TRBV29-1
len: 13
j_gene: TRBJ2-3
CDR3aa: CSAQGRSTDTQYF

v_gene: TRBV30
len: 13
j_gene: TRBJ2-7
CDR3aa: CAWSRTSSYEQYF

v_gene: TRBV9
len: 12
j_gene: TRBJ1-6
CDR3aa: CASSAVNSPLHF

v_gene: TRBV5-1
len: 15
j_gene: TRBJ2-2
CDR3aa: CASSLSSANTGELFF

v_gene: TRBV6-5
len: 13
j_gene: TRBJ1-3
CDR3aa: CASRGTVGNTIYF

v_gene: TRBV28
len: 18
j_gene: TRBJ2-1
CDR3aa: CASSLGPRGTRIYNEQFF

v_gene: TRBV5-1
len: 15
j_gene: TRBJ2-1
CDR3aa: CASSERPGSYNEQFF

v_gene: TRBV15
len: 15
j_gene: TRBJ2-5
CDR3aa: CATSIGGAAQETQYF

v_gene: TRBV4-2
len: 14
j_gene: TRBJ2-3
CDR3aa: CASSQVTNTDTQYF

v_gene: TRBV5-1
len: 13
j_gene: TRBJ1-1
CDR3aa: CASSLAGRSEAFF

v_gene: TRBV2
len: 13
j_gene: TRBJ1-1
CDR3aa: CASSGRRNTEAFF

v_gene: TRBV9
len: 16
j_gene: TRBJ2-3
CDR3aa: CASSPGGAGRSDTQYF

v_gene: TRBV28
len: 12
j_gene: TRBJ2-5
CDR3aa: CASMEGQETQYF

v_gene: TRBV5-1
len: 16
j_gene: TRBJ2-3
CDR3aa: CASSLSVGEGTDTQYF

v_gene: TRBV9
len: 15
j_gene: TRBJ1-2
CDR3aa: CASSTRTLLGGGYTF

v_gene: TRBV2
len: 14
j_gene: TRBJ1-5
CDR3aa: CASSQQGLHQPQHF

v_gene: TRBV7-9
len: 16
j_gene: TRBJ2-4
CDR3aa: CASSLPPSGNRNIQYF

v_gene: TRBV7-2
len: 16
j_gene: TRBJ2-1
CDR3aa: CASSQSPSRVGNEQFF

v_gene: TRBV18
len: 18
j_gene: TRBJ2-4
CDR3aa: CASSPPSPSGLAKNIQYF

v_gene: TRBV6-5
len: 12
j_gene: TRBJ1-1
CDR3aa: CASIGGAAEAFF

v_gene: TRBV7-2
len: 13
j_gene: TRBJ2-5
CDR3aa: CASSFLFGGAQYF

v_gene: TRBV5-6
len: 17
j_gene: TRBJ2-1
CDR3aa: CASSGKRGAISYNEQFF

v_gene: TRBV30
len: 11
j_gene: TRBJ2-3
CDR3aa: CAWSMADTQYF

v_gene: TRBV5-4
len: 15
j_gene: TRBJ2-1
CDR3aa: CASSLAARNYNEQFF

v_gene: TRBV9
len: 16
j_gene: TRBJ2-5
CDR3aa: CASSYTTGDFQETQYF

v_gene: TRBV28
len: 15
j_gene: TRBJ1-2
CDR3aa: CASSTPQSDLSGYTF

v_gene: TRBV2
len: 15
j_gene: TRBJ1-1
CDR3aa: CASSEGDRGPIEAFF

v_gene: TRBV6-5
len: 16
j_gene: TRBJ2-3
CDR3aa: CASSYLGGGRTDTQYF

v_gene: TRBV30
len: 14
j_gene: TRBJ1-3
CDR3aa: CAWSQGSSGNTIYF

v_gene: TRBV2
len: 15
j_gene: TRBJ2-3
CDR3aa: CASSEKRALTDTQYF

v_gene: TRBV30
len: 15
j_gene: TRBJ2-7
CDR3aa: CAWSVDGTVTYEQYF

v_gene: TRBV28
len: 15
j_gene: TRBJ1-2
CDR3aa: CASSSPPGSGHGYTF

v_gene: TRBV18
len: 16
j_gene: TRBJ1-2
CDR3aa: CASSPPYSSFNYGYTF

v_gene: TRBV9
len: 15
j_gene: TRBJ1-2
CDR3aa: CASSVGQGPTWGYTF

v_gene: TRBV2
len: 19
j_gene: TRBJ2-3
CDR3aa: CASSEGLGRLAGGIDTQYF

v_gene: TRBV5-4
len: 14
j_gene: TRBJ2-1
CDR3aa: CASSLGRESDEQFF

v_gene: TRBV6-6
len: 11
j_gene: TRBJ2-7
CDR3aa: CATGVLYEQYF

v_gene: TRBV21-1
len: 19
j_gene: TRBJ2-5
CDR3aa: CASSNRKESGREVQETQYF

v_gene: TRBV7-2
len: 13
j_gene: TRBJ1-1
CDR3aa: CASSSSEGLEAFF

v_gene: TRBV7-3
len: 12
j_gene: TRBJ2-2
CDR3aa: CASSYTGRELFF

v_gene: TRBV6-5
len: 13
j_gene: TRBJ2-5
CDR3aa: CASWRWAGETQYF

v_gene: TRBV27
len: 13
j_gene: TRBJ2-1
CDR3aa: CASSYDRVGEQFF

v_gene: TRBV5-4
len: 15
j_gene: TRBJ1-5
CDR3aa: CASSPWGASNQPQHF

v_gene: TRBV5-6
len: 14
j_gene: TRBJ2-7
CDR3aa: CASSFQGFSYEQYF

v_gene: TRBV28
len: 11
j_gene: TRBJ2-7
CDR3aa: CASSLRSEQYF